These 17 T cell receptor beta chains were all obtained from the same sample, sequenced in a study of technical replicates of blood from a few donors. The assay was immunoSEQ multiplex PCR, and TCRdb's table has in-frame clones only and misses some. The top ten clones hold roughly 5.3% of a sample with over 55,000 clones, about 86% of them seen once. Sequencing used PBMCs. The source of these receptors is a human donor in good health. Some clones in this sample may be carry-over from other donors' samples.

Written as DNA, the CDR3 is TGTGCCTGGAGTGTGAGGAGGGAAAAACTGTTTTTT. It translates to CAWSVRREKLFF. The chain links TRBV30 to TRBJ1-4; D uncertain. Germline V gene sequence: CDR1 GTSNPN, CDR2 SVGIG (reference sequence). This CDR3 region has 12 residues. V was cut by 0 bases and J by 8 bases, with 7 bases left in between.

This chain uses TRBV7-2 with TRBJ1-2; 7 nucleotides agree with TRBD1. Per germline, CDR1 SGHTA and CDR2 FQGNSA. This CDR3 contains 15 residues. With 5 bases clipped from V and 6 bases from J, the junction kept 12 bases outside the gene matches. CDR3 DNA sequence: TGTGCCAGCAGCGCCGGGGTCGACAGGGCCCATGGCTACACCTTC. This sequence encodes CASSAGVDRAHGYTF.

The chain couples TRBV25-1 to TRBJ2-1; TRBD2 agrees at 11 bases. The germline V gene encodes CDR1 MGHDK and CDR2 SYGVNS. V dropped 1 base and J dropped 6; count of bases not matched to a gene: 2. This CDR3 has 15 amino acids. This CDR3 is CASSEFLAGGNEQFF. CDR3 DNA sequence: TGTGCCAGCAGTGAATTCCTAGCGGGAGGCAATGAGCAGTTCTTC.

V is TRBV4-3 and J is TRBJ2-2, with 10 bases matching TRBD2. V gave up 4 bases and J gave up 4 bases; unmatched junction bases: 3. The germline gives CDR1 LGHNA, CDR2 YSLEER. This CDR3 region has 15 residues. CDR3: CASSRGLATTGELFF. In nucleotides, the CDR3 is TGCGCCAGCAGCCGGGGACTAGCGACCACCGGGGAGCTGTTTTTT.

With respect to this clone: Additional DNA sequences in this sample encode the identical CDR3. The chain carries TRBV7-2 and TRBJ2-5; 7 bases match TRBD2. V was clipped by 3 bases and J by 5 bases; unmatched bases: 0. This CDR3 has 12 residues. Germline assignment: CDR1 SGHTA and CDR2 FQGNSA. In DNA, the CDR3 is TGTGCCAGCAGCTTCGGGAGGGAGACCCAGTACTTC. This codes for CASSFGRETQYF.

The chain links TRBV6-5 to TRBJ1-1; weak D call: TRBD1 (6 bases). CDR1 and CDR2 from the germline V gene are MNHEY and SVGAGI. V was clipped by 2 bases and J by 1 base, with 11 bases between them. The CDR3 runs to 15 residues. The CDR3, as DNA: TGTGCCAGCAGTTACAACGGACAGAGGAACACTGAAGCTTTCTTT. As protein: CASSYNGQRNTEAFF.

This chain links TRBV7-9 with TRBJ2-3; tentative D call: TRBD2 (6 bases). V was shortened by 3 bases and J by 4 bases, with 17 bases between the two germline ends. Germline V gene lookup returns CDR1 SEHNR and CDR2 FQNEAQ (reference sequence). The CDR3 is 16 amino acids. In DNA form, the CDR3 reads TGTGCCAGCAGCTTTGGGGCTAGCGCTCCGGCAGATACGCAGTATTTT. Protein: CASSFGASAPADTQYF.

The chain couples TRBV5-4 to TRBJ2-7, with TRBD1 identical over 9 bases. The CDR3 is 15 residues long. The V segment lost 3 bases and the J segment 9 bases; nucleotides outside the gene matches: 13. Germline values: CDR1 SGHNT, CDR2 YYREEE (reference sequence). The CDR3 protein is CASSSGDRDLPPQYF. The CDR3 DNA reads TGTGCCAGCAGCTCCGGGGACAGGGACCTGCCCCCGCAGTACTTC.

The V and J genes are TRBV9 and TRBJ1-1; D not resolved. Deletions cut 2 bases from V and 1 base from J, with 6 bases between. Germline CDR1 and CDR2: SGDLS and YYNGEE. The CDR3 extends over 13 amino acids. Here the CDR3 DNA reads TGTGCCAGCAGCGTTCAAGCGAACACTGAAGCTTTCTTT. This sequence encodes CASSVQANTEAFF.

The chain recombines TRBV5-1 with TRBJ2-3, with 8 positions matching TRBD1. J lost 3 bases, V lost 4 bases, and 10 bases had no gene match. The CDR3 extends over 16 amino acids. Germline values: CDR1 SGHRS, CDR2 YFSETQ. In DNA, the CDR3 is TGCGCCAGCAGCACCGGACAGGGTCTGGGAACAGATACGCAGTATTTT. Its protein product is CASSTGQGLGTDTQYF.

V gene TRBV19 combines with J gene TRBJ1-1, with 12 bases fitting TRBD1. Unmatched junction bases numbered 4, after V lost 3 bases and J lost 5 bases. The CDR3 spans 15 residues. Germline V gives CDR1 LNHDA, CDR2 SQIVND (reference sequence). The CDR3 nucleotides read TGTGCCAGTAGTATCGGGACAGGGGGCTGGACTGAAGCTTTCTTT. Its protein is CASSIGTGGWTEAFF.

The chain carries TRBV2 and TRBJ2-6, with D uncertain. Trimming pared 2 bases from V and 0 bases from J, leaving 2 bases between. This CDR3 region has 14 residues. In germline, CDR1 is SNHLY, CDR2 FYNNEI. CDR3 sequence (DNA): TGTGCCAGCAGTGAACTCTCTGGGGCCAACGTCCTGACTTTC. Protein sequence: CASSELSGANVLTF.

This rearrangement joins TRBV4-1 to TRBJ2-1; 8 nucleotides agree with TRBD1. Germline lookup yields CDR1 MGHRA and CDR2 YSYEKL. The CDR3 is 14 amino acids. V was pared by 4 bases and J by 6 bases, with 5 bases of the junction left unmatched. In DNA, the CDR3 is TGCGCCAGCAGCCGAGGACAGGGTTTCAATGAGCAGTTCTTC. This codes for CASSRGQGFNEQFF.

V gene TRBV6-4 combines with J gene TRBJ2-2; TRBD2 matches at 9 bases. J was trimmed by 3 bases and V by 4 bases; bases with no gene match: 0. CDR1 and CDR2 from the germline V gene are MRHNA and SNTAGT. This CDR3 has 14 residues. CDR3 residues: CASSASGDTGELFF. CDR3 in DNA: TGTGCCAGCAGTGCTAGCGGGGACACCGGGGAGCTGTTTTTT.

Comments on this clone: In the same sample, other DNA sequences code for this CDR3. V and J are TRBV5-1 and TRBJ1-1, with D hard to call. CDR1 is SGHRS and CDR2 is YFSETQ in the germline V gene. The V gene lost 2 bases and the J gene lost 1 base, with 6 bases spanning the gap. The CDR3 has 13 amino acids. CDR3 sequence (DNA): TGCGCCAGCAGCTTAGACACGAACACTGAAGCTTTCTTT. Its translation: CASSLDTNTEAFF.

V gene TRBV7-7 combines with J gene TRBJ2-2; 9 nucleotides line up with TRBD1. J gave up 6 bases and V 5 bases, and 7 bases lay outside the gene matches. The CDR3 contains 15 residues. Germline lookup yields CDR1 SSHAT and CDR2 FNYEAQ (reference sequence). CDR3: CASSPRTGESGELFF. The CDR3 nucleotides read TGTGCCAGCAGCCCCCGGACAGGGGAGTCCGGGGAGCTGTTTTTT.

V and J are TRBV6-8 and TRBJ1-1; D call uncertain. This CDR3 has 17 amino acids. Trimming cost V 1 base and J 1 base, with 16 bases left between them. The V gene's germline CDR1 is MNHGY and CDR2 SAAAGT. The DNA of the CDR3 is TGTGCCAGCAGTTACTTGGAAATTGGGCTCCCGAACACTGAAGCTTTCTTT. As protein: CASSYLEIGLPNTEAFF.